The 2 T cell receptor beta chains presented below share a single source sample, sequenced in a study of OX40 agonist ivuxolimab in advanced cancers. TCRdb's copy holds only in-frame clones and misses some; the assay was immunoSEQ multiplex PCR. This sample has about 68,000 clones, with roughly 84% found just once. Source: CD4+ or CD8+ T cells sorted from blood, taken in a trial of the OX40 agonist ivuxolimab. The receptors stem from an adult with an advanced solid tumor such as melanoma, head and neck, liver or kidney cancer.

The CDR3 DNA reads as TGCGCCAGCAGTTACAGGGAAAACACTGAAGCTTTCTTT. This gives the protein CASSYRENTEAFF. This chain uses TRBV10-2 with TRBJ1-1, with D perhaps matching TRBD1 (6 bases). Deletions cut 5 bases from V and 2 bases from J, with 9 bases between. This CDR3 region has 13 residues. Germline CDR1 WSHSY, CDR2 SAAADI.

The chain's CDR3 is CASSDLTGGVYEQYF. The CDR3 coding sequence is TGTGCCAGCAGTGACCTGACAGGGGGAGTTTACGAGCAGTACTTC. The chain combines TRBV6-4 with TRBJ2-7; 9 nucleotides align to TRBD1. Germline CDR1 MRHNA, CDR2 SNTAGT. V trimming: 2 bases; J trimming: 4 bases; junction bases outside the gene matches: 6. The CDR3 totals 15 residues.